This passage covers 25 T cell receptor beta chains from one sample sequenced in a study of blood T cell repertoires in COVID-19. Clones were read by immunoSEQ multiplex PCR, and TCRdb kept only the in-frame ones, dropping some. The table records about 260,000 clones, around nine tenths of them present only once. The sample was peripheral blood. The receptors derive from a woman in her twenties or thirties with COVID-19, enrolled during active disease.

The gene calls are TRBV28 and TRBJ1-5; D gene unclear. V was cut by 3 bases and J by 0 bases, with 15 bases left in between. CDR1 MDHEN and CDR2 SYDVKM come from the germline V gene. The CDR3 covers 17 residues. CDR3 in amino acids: CASSLSRWRLSNQPQHF. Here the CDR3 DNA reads TGTGCCAGCAGTTTGAGTCGGTGGAGGCTTAGCAATCAGCCCCAGCATTTT.

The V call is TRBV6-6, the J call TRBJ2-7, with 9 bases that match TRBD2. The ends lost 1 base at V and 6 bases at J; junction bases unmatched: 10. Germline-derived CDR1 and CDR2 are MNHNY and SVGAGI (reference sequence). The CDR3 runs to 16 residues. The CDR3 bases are TGTGCCAGCAGTTACTGGGCGGGAGGGCCAGAATCCGAGCAGTACTTC. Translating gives CASSYWAGGPESEQYF.

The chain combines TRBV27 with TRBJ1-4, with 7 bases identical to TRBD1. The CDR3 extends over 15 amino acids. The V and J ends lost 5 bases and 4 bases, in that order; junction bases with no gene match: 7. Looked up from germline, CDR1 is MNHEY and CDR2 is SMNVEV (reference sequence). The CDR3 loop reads CASSPGQAFNEKLFF. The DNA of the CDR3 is TGTGCCAGCAGTCCCGGACAGGCTTTTAATGAAAAACTGTTTTTT.

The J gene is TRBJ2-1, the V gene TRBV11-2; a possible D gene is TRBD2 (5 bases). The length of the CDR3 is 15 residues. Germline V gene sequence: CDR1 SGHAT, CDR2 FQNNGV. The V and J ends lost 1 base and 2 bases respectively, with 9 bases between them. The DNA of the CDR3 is TGTGCCAGCAGCTTAGGAGGGCGAGCCTACAATGAGCAGTTCTTC. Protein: CASSLGGRAYNEQFF. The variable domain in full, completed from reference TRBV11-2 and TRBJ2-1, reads EAGVAQSPRYKIIEKRQSVAFWCNPISGHATLYWYQQILGQGPKLLIQFQNNGVVDDSQLPKDRFSAERLKGVDSTLKIQPAKLEDSAVYLCASSLGGRAYNEQFFGPGTRLTVL.

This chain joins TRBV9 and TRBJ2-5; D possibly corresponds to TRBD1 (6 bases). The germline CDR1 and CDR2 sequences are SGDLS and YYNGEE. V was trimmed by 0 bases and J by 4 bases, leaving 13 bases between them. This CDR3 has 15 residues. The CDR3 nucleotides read TGTGCCAGCAGCGTAGGGGACATACTGGGAGAGACCCAGTACTTC. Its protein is CASSVGDILGETQYF.

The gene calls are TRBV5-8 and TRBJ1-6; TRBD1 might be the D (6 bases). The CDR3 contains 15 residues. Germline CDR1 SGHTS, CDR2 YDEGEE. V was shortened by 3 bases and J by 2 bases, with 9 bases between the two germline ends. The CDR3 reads CASSYRAAYNSPLHF. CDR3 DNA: TGTGCCAGCAGCTACAGGGCCGCCTATAATTCACCCCTCCACTTT.

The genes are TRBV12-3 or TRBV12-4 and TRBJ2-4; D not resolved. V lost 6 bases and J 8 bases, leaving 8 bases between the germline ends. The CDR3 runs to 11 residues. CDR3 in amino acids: CASSEHDIQYF. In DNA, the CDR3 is TGTGCCAGCAGCGAACATGACATTCAGTACTTC.

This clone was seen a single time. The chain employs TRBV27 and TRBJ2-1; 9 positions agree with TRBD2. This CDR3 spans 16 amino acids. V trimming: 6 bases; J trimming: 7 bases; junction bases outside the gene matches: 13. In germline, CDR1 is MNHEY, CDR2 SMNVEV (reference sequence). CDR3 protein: CASSDIAGELKNEQFF. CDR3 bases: TGTGCCAGCAGCGACATAGCGGGAGAGTTGAAGAATGAGCAGTTCTTC.

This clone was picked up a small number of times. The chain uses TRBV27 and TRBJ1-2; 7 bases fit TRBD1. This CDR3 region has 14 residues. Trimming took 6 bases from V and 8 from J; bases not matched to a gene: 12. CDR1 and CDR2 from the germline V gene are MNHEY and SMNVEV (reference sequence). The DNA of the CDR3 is TGTGCCAGCAGAGGTGGGACAGTTGTCGGGGGCTACACCTTC. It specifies CASRGGTVVGGYTF.

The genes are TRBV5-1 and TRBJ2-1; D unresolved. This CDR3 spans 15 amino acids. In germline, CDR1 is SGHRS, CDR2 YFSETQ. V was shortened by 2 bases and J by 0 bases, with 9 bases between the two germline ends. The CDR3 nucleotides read TGCGCCAGCAGCTTCAGCGCGACCTCCTACAATGAGCAGTTCTTC. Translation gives CASSFSATSYNEQFF.

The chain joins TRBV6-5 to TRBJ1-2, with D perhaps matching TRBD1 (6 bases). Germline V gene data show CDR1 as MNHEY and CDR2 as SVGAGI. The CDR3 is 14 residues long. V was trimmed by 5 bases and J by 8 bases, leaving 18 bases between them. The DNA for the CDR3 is TGTGCCAGCAGTAGCCTGGGGGGGGCGCAAGGCTACACCTTC. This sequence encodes CASSSLGGAQGYTF.

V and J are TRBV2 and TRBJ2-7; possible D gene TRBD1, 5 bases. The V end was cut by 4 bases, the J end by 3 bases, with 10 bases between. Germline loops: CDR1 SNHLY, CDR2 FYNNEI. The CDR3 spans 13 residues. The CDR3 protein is CASSVGQGYEQYF. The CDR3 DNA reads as TGTGCCAGCAGTGTTGGGCAGGGCTACGAGCAGTACTTC.

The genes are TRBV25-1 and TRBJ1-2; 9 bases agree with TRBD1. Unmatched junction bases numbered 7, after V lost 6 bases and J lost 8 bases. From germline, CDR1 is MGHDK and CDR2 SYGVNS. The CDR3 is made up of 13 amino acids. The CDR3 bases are TGTGCCAGCAGCGGGACAGGGAGAAGGGGCTACACCTTC. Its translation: CASSGTGRRGYTF.

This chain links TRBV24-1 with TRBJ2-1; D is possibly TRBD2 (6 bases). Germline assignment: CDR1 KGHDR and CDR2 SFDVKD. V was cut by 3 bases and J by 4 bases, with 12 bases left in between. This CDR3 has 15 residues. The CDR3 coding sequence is TGTGCCACCAGTGATCAACGGGACTTTTACAATGAGCAGTTCTTC. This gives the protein CATSDQRDFYNEQFF.

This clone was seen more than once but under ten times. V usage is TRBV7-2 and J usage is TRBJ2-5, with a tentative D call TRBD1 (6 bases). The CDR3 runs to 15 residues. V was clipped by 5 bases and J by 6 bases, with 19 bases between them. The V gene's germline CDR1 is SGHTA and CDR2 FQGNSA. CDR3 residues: CASSPPFTGPKTQYF. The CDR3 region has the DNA TGTGCCAGCAGCCCGCCCTTCACAGGGCCCAAGACCCAGTACTTC.

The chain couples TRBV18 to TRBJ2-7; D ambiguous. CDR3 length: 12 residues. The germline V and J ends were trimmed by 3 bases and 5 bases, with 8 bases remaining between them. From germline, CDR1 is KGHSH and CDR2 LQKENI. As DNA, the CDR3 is TGTGCCAGCTCACCCACATTTGACGAGCAGTACTTC. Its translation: CASSPTFDEQYF.

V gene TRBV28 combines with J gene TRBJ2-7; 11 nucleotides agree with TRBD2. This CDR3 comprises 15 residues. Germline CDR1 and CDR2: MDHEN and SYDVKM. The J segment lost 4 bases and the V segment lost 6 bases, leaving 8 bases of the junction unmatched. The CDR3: CASSRTTSGKYEQYF. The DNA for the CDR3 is TGTGCCAGCAGCCGGACGACTAGCGGGAAATACGAGCAGTACTTC.

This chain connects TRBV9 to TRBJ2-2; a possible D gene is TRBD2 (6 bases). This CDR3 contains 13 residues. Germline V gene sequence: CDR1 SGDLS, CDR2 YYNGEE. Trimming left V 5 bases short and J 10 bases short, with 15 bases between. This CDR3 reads CASSPGRTTELFF. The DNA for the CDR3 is TGTGCCAGCAGTCCCGGACGGACTACGGAGCTGTTTTTT.

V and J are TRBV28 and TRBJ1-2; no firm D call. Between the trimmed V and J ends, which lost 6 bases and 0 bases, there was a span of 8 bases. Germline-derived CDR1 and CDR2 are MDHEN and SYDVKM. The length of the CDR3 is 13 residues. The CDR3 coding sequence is TGTGCCAGCAGCTTTCGGTCTAACTATGGCTACACCTTC. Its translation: CASSFRSNYGYTF.

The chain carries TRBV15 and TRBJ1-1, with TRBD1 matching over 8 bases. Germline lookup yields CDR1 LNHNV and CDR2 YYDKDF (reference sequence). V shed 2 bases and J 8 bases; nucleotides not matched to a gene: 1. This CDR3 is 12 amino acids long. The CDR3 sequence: CATSRTGGEAFF. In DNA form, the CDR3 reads TGTGCCACCAGCAGAACAGGGGGGGAAGCTTTCTTT.

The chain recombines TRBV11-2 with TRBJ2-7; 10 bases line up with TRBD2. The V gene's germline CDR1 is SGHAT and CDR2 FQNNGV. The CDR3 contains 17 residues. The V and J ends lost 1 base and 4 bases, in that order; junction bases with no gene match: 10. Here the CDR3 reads CASSLVASGSFGYEQYF. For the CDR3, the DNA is TGTGCCAGCAGCTTAGTAGCTAGCGGGAGTTTCGGTTACGAGCAGTACTTC.

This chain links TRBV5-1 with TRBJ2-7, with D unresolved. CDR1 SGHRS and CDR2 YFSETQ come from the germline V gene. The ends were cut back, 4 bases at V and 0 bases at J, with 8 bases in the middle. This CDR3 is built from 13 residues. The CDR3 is CASSPTNSYEQYF. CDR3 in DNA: TGCGCCAGCAGCCCGACAAACTCCTACGAGCAGTACTTC. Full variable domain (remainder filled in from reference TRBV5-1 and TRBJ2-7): KAGVTQTPRYLIKTRGQQVTLSCSPISGHRSVSWYQQTPGQGLQFLFEYFSETQRNKGNFPGRFSGRQFSNSRSEMNVSTLELGDSALYLCASSPTNSYEQYFGPGTRLTVT.

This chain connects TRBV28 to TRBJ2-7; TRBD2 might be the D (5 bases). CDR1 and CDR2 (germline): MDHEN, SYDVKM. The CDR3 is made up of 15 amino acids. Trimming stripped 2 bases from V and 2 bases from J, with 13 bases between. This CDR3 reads CASSLSQAGAYEQYF. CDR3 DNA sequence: TGTGCCAGCAGTTTAAGCCAGGCCGGGGCCTACGAGCAGTACTTC.

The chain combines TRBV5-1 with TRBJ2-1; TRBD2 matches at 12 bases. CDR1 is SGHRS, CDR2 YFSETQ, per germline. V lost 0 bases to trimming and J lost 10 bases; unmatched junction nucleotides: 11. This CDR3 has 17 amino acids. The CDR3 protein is CASSLERLAGAGREQFF. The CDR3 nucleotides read TGCGCCAGCAGCTTGGAAAGACTAGCGGGAGCCGGAAGGGAGCAGTTCTTC.

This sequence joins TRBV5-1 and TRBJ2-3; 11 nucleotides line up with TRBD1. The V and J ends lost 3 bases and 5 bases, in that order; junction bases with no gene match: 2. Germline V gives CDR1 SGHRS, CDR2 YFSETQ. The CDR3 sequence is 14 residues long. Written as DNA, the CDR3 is TGCGCCAGCAGCTGGGGGACAGGGGGAGATACGCAGTATTTT. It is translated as CASSWGTGGDTQYF.